The sequence of this T cell receptor beta chain was determined in a study of T cell repertoires in cytomegalovirus infection. Study at large: Well-studied HLA-B-restricted epitopes and recently identified HLA-C-restricted epitopes of CMV were both used in the study. Shared public TCR beta signatures pointed to both CMV infection and a matching HLA type.

Study-wide findings and caveats: The response measured ex vivo was dominated by TCR beta clonotypes (HLA-C-restricted and CMV-specific). Carriers of CMV plus the relevant HLA were identified by cumulative public TCR beta family frequency.

Many counts were recorded for this clonotype. Its antigen is currently unknown. TCRdb reprocessed the reads via MiXCR and lists one record per CDR3 protein. The sample lists approximately 590,000 distinct CDR3 sequences, 40% occurring once. This sequence originates from a human donor in good health (CMV status not recorded). Some clones in this sample may be carry-over from other donors' samples. This material consisted of cultured PBMCs, taken from culture after CMV antigen stimulation.

The DNA for the CDR3 is TGTGCCAGCAGCTCTACCGGGACCAACTACAATGAGCAGTTCTTC. It specifies CASSSTGTNYNEQFF. The chain employs TRBV7-2 and TRBJ2-1, with D possibly being TRBD1 or TRBD2 (5 bases each). The CDR3 length is 15 residues. Trimming stripped 4 bases from V and 3 bases from J, with 13 bases between. Germline V CDR1 and CDR2: SGHTA, FQGNSA.